The entry below gives a single T cell receptor (beta chain) sequence along with its context. This sample was included in a study of blood T cell repertoires in COVID-19. Sequencing used immunoSEQ multiplex PCR; TCRdb keeps in-frame clones, though not all of them. The top ten clones hold roughly 7.8% of a sample with 200,000 to 250,000 clones, about four fifths of them seen once. Germline CDR1 SNHLY, CDR2 FYNNEI. CDR3 length equals 12 residues. Trimming left V 8 bases short and J 4 bases short, with 11 bases between. This sequence originates from a woman older than 75 with COVID-19, enrolled during active disease. The chain recombines TRBV2 with TRBJ1-2; no reliable D call. Input material: peripheral blood. Here the CDR3 reads CASGRLGYGYTF. CDR3 nucleotide sequence: TGTGCCAGCGGGAGGCTTGGCTATGGCTACACCTTC.